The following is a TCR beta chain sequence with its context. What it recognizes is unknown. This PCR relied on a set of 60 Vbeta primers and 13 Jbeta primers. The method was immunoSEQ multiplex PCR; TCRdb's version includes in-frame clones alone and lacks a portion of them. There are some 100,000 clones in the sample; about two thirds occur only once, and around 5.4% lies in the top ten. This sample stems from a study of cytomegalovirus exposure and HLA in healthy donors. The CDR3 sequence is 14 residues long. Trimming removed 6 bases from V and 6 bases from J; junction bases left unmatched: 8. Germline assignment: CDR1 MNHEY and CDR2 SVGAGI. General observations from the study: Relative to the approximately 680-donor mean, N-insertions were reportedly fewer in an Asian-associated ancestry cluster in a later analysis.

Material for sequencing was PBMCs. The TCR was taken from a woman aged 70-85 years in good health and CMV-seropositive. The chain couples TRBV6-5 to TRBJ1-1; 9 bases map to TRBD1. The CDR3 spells CASREQGAQAEAFF. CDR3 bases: TGTGCCAGCAGGGAACAGGGGGCGCAGGCTGAAGCTTTCTTT.